This TCR beta chain was sequenced for a study of a mutant IDH1 vaccine in newly diagnosed glioma. Across the study: Males made up roughly 60% and females roughly 40% of treated patients, whose mean age was roughly 40 years.

This sample's time point: week 5, during vaccination. Topical imiquimod accompanied each vaccine dose, which consisted of 300 ug of mutant IDH1 20-mer peptide. A word on this clone: Its antigen is as yet unknown.

Assay used: immunoSEQ multiplex PCR; TCRdb lists only in-frame clones, some missing. The table shows more than 25,000 clones, with around 92% occurring only once. The germline V and J ends were trimmed by 6 bases and 2 bases, with 8 bases remaining between them. Germline V lookup: CDR1 MDHEN, CDR2 SYDVKM. The CDR3 covers 12 residues. Source: PBMCs, taken from a glioma patient whose treatment included an IDH1 peptide vaccine. The origin of this receptor is a man younger than 35 with glioma. The chain employs TRBV28 and TRBJ2-7; no clear D gene. CDR3 amino acids: CASRPRTYEQYF. The CDR3 DNA reads as TGTGCCAGCAGACCTCGTACCTACGAGCAGTACTTC.